This TCR beta chain was captured in a study of patients and donors after allogeneic stem cell transplantation. A single record per CDR3 protein comes from TCRdb applying MiXCR to the RT-PCR reads. The data contain roughly 180,000 distinct CDR3 sequences, 41% of them singletons. The CDR3 consists of 9 residues. Germline CDR1 and CDR2: MNHNY and SVGAGI (reference sequence). Trimming stripped 6 bases from V and 7 bases from J, with 3 bases between. The receptor was derived from a human donor who was either an allogeneic HSCT recipient or a stem cell or donor lymphocyte infusion donor (not recorded which). It is not recorded whose cells these are; they may come from a transplant donor. Sequencing input: blood, either unsorted or a sorted T cell fraction (not recorded which). This rearrangement joins TRBV6-6 to TRBJ1-1; D gene unclear. The CDR3: CASSHEAFF. DNA of the CDR3: TGTGCCAGCAGCCATGAAGCTTTCTTT.